This T cell receptor (beta chain) was profiled in a study of blood T cell repertoires in COVID-19. The protocol was immunoSEQ multiplex PCR, while the TCRdb copy is restricted to in-frame clones and leaves out a portion. This sample has some 310,000 clones, with 85% to 90% found just once. The CDR3 sequence is 14 residues long. Trimming pared 1 base from V and 2 bases from J, leaving 6 bases between. Germline V gene data show CDR1 as LNHNV and CDR2 as YYDKDF (reference sequence). The source is a woman between 25 and 40 years old who had recovered from COVID-19. Sequences were obtained from PBMCs or T cells enriched from blood (not recorded which). The rearrangement uses TRBV15 and TRBJ2-4; D remains ambiguous. CDR3 protein: CATSRAGSKNIQYF. CDR3 nucleotide sequence: TGTGCCACCAGCAGAGCAGGTTCCAAAAACATTCAGTACTTC.